This is a list of T cell receptor beta chains from one sample in a study of PD-L1 blockade in urothelial cancer. Clones were sequenced by immunoSEQ multiplex PCR, and TCRdb holds only the in-frame ones, with some missing. The table has about 70,000 clones, almost 90% seen once. Specimen: PBMCs, collected around atezolizumab (anti-PD-L1) treatment. The receptors stem from a man aged 65-85 years with urothelial cancer. CDR3s include the opening cysteine and the closing phenylalanine or tryptophan. A D gene is named only where the DNA matches it firmly. Where a row states a size, it is once, few, many or the class of an expanded clone; other rows omit it.

clone size	D gene	J gene	V gene	CDR3 protein	CDR3 DNA
-	TRBD1	TRBJ1-2	TRBV2	CASSQTGNYGYTF	TGTGCCAGCAGCCAGACAGGGAACTATGGCTACACCTTC
-	-	TRBJ1-3	TRBV6-1	CASETGQRNTIYF	TGTGCCAGCGAAACAGGGCAGAGAAACACCATATATTTT
-	TRBD1	TRBJ1-1	TRBV28	CASSNGQGHTEAFF	TGTGCCAGCAGTAATGGACAGGGGCACACTGAAGCTTTCTTT
-	-	TRBJ2-3	TRBV18	CASSPRATDTQYF	TGTGCCAGCTCACCACGGGCCACAGATACGCAGTATTTT
-	-	TRBJ1-4	TRBV9	CASSGLVTGELFF	TGTGCCAGCAGCGGGCTGGTGACGGGGGAACTGTTTTTT
-	TRBD2	TRBJ2-2	TRBV7-3	CASSPLAGSNTGELFF	TGTGCCAGCAGTCCTCTAGCGGGCTCGAACACCGGGGAGCTGTTTTTT
-	TRBD2	TRBJ2-7	TRBV6-5	CASSYSNSGRSEQYF	TGTGCCAGCAGTTACTCGAACAGCGGGAGGAGTGAGCAGTACTTC
-	-	TRBJ1-2	TRBV28	CASSLQGSYGYTF	TGTGCCAGCAGCCTACAGGGATCCTATGGCTACACCTTC
-	-	TRBJ1-2	TRBV25-1	CASKGQGYGYTF	TGTGCCAGCAAGGGGCAGGGCTATGGCTACACCTTC
-	TRBD1	TRBJ1-1	TRBV5-8	CASSFYRTGTTEAFF	TGTGCCAGCAGCTTTTACCGGACAGGGACAACTGAAGCTTTCTTT
-	TRBD1	TRBJ2-7	TRBV11-1	CASSLWGQGGREQYF	TGTGCCAGCAGCCTCTGGGGACAGGGGGGGCGCGAGCAGTACTTC
-	TRBD1	TRBJ1-2	TRBV29-1	CSVAPTGGQPGYTF	TGCAGCGTTGCCCCAACCGGGGGACAGCCTGGCTACACCTTC
-	-	TRBJ2-2	TRBV5-1	CASRAVKNTGELFF	TGCGCCAGCAGAGCGGTAAAGAACACCGGGGAGCTGTTTTTT
-	TRBD2	TRBJ2-3	TRBV5-4	CASSFSTGGAGGDTQYF	TGTGCCAGCAGCTTCTCGACCGGGGGGGCCGGTGGGGATACGCAGTATTTT
-	TRBD2	TRBJ2-1	TRBV29-1	CSVDPPRSAAAGGRHEQFF	TGCAGCGTTGACCCCCCAAGGTCGGCCGCAGCGGGAGGGAGGCATGAGCAGTTCTTC
-	-	TRBJ1-1	TRBV15	CATSRDRGMNTEAFF	TGTGCCACCAGCAGAGATAGGGGAATGAACACTGAAGCTTTCTTT
-	TRBD1	TRBJ2-5	TRBV15	CATSRKRQGETQYF	TGTGCCACCAGCAGAAAAAGACAGGGAGAGACCCAGTACTTC
-	TRBD1	TRBJ1-1	TRBV2	CASSNRGHTEAFF	TGTGCCAGCAGTAACAGGGGGCACACTGAAGCTTTCTTT
-	-	TRBJ2-4	TRBV15	CATSRAPGGIKNIQYF	TGTGCCACCAGCAGAGCCCCAGGGGGGATAAAAAACATTCAGTACTTC
-	-	TRBJ2-7	TRBV28	CASSLEGQGSEQYF	TGTGCCAGCAGTTTAGAAGGGCAGGGCTCCGAGCAGTACTTC
-	-	TRBJ1-2	TRBV27	CASSLAGANYGYTF	TGTGCCAGCAGTTTAGCAGGGGCTAACTATGGCTACACCTTC
-	-	TRBJ2-1	TRBV5-4	CASSLRTTYNEQFF	TGTGCCAGCAGCTTGAGGACAACTTACAATGAGCAGTTCTTC
-	TRBD1	TRBJ2-2	TRBV9	CASSLGQGVTGELFF	TGTGCCAGCAGCCTCGGGCAGGGGGTTACCGGGGAGCTGTTTTTT
once	TRBD2	TRBJ2-1	TRBV6-6	CASSYGAGVSEQFF	TGTGCCAGCAGTTACGGAGCGGGAGTGTCTGAGCAGTTCTTC